Listed below are T cell receptor beta chains from one sample, sequenced in a study of sequential checkpoint blockade in melanoma. Profiling relied on immunoSEQ multiplex PCR, and the TCRdb table lists in-frame clones only, not all of them. The table records 15,000 to 20,000 clones, approximately 70% of them present only once. This specimen was CD8+ T cells sorted from blood (inferred from file names), taken from a patient given nivolumab and ipilimumab in sequence. The origin of the receptors is a human donor with melanoma. Both conserved end residues are trimmed from each CDR3.

TRBJ2-7 TRBV28 ASSLSGTVQY
TRBJ2-2 TRBV19 ASSTHFFTGEGNTGELF
TRBJ2-7 TRBV4-3 ASSQARTGGYYEQY
TRBJ2-1 TRBV7-9 ASSSRSGHSYNEQF
TRBJ2-4 TRBV6-5 ASSSQGGEKNIQY
TRBJ1-6 TRBV2 ASKGQGANSPLH
TRBJ2-7 TRBV7-9 ASSSLQLEQY
TRBJ1-3 TRBV5-4 ASSLVEGSSNTIY
TRBJ1-1 TRBV5-6 ASSLGGDTEAF
TRBJ1-2 TRBV4-1 ASSQAQGPNYGYT